What follows are 4 T cell receptor beta chains derived from one specimen sequenced in a study of PD-1 blockade in mismatch repair-deficient tumors. The repertoire was sequenced with immunoSEQ multiplex PCR; TCRdb's copy has only in-frame clones and lacks some. The sample shows more than 90,000 clones, roughly 80% of them seen only once. Sequenced here: peripheral blood, sampled about 13 months after starting pembrolizumab. Receptors originate from an adult with mismatch repair-deficient cancer.

On this clone itself: A read error may produce the germline difference seen at one junction end. This chain uses TRBV7-7 with TRBJ2-2, with 7 bases that match TRBD2. This CDR3 is built from 16 residues. Looked up from germline, CDR1 is SSHAT and CDR2 is FNYEAQ (reference sequence). The CDR3 loop reads CASSPLAGEGTGELFF. The CDR3 DNA sequence: TGTGCTAGCAGCCCCCTGGCGGGAGAGGGCACCGGGGAGCTGTTTTTT.

This clone showed up just a few times. This rearrangement joins TRBV28 to TRBJ1-3; a possible D gene is TRBD1 (5 bases). V lost 8 bases, J lost 5 bases, and 22 bases lay in between. The length of the CDR3 is 16 residues. Looked up from germline, CDR1 is MDHEN and CDR2 is SYDVKM. This CDR3 is CASSIGSGTLRNTIYF. The CDR3 region has the DNA TGTGCCAGCTCCATAGGGTCCGGGACGCTTAGAAACACCATATATTTT.

Notes on this clone: This same CDR3 is encoded by further DNA sequences in the sample. This rearrangement joins TRBV9 to TRBJ2-1; D uncertain. CDR1 is SGDLS, CDR2 YYNGEE, per germline. This CDR3 has 15 amino acids. V was shortened by 0 bases and J by 2 bases, with 9 bases between the two germline ends. CDR3 amino acids: CASSVAGQPYNEQFF. The CDR3 DNA sequence: TGTGCCAGCAGCGTAGCGGGCCAACCCTACAATGAGCAGTTCTTC.

The gene calls are TRBV5-1 and TRBJ2-3; D possibly matches TRBD1 or TRBD2 (5 bases each). Germline V lookup: CDR1 SGHRS, CDR2 YFSETQ. Trimming took off 0 bases at V and 0 bases at J, with 11 bases between the two ends. The CDR3 is made up of 16 amino acids. The CDR3 loop reads CASSLELGGSTDTQYF. DNA of the CDR3: TGCGCCAGCAGCTTGGAGCTTGGGGGAAGCACAGATACGCAGTATTTT.